These 22 T cell receptor beta chains were sequenced from one sample in a study of cytomegalovirus exposure and HLA in healthy donors. TCRdb's copy holds only in-frame clones and misses some; the assay was immunoSEQ multiplex PCR. The sample contains 250,000 to 400,000 clones, roughly 87% of which appear only once. Sequencing input: PBMCs. The receptor source for this set is a man between 25 and 39 years old in good health and CMV-seronegative.

This clone is a singleton in its sample. The genes are TRBV29-1 and TRBJ2-5; D uncertain. Between the trimmed V and J ends, which lost 7 bases and 6 bases, there was a span of 9 bases. The CDR3 extends over 10 amino acids. CDR1 and CDR2 (germline): SQVTM, ANQGSEA. CDR3 bases: TGCAGCGCCGGTGGGCAGACCCAGTACTTC. It translates to CSAGGQTQYF.

The chain recombines TRBV7-2 with TRBJ2-1, with D tentatively TRBD2 (6 bases). The CDR3 covers 15 residues. The germline V gene has CDR1 SGHTA and CDR2 FQGNSA. Trimming stripped 5 bases from V and 0 bases from J, with 11 bases between. This CDR3 reads CASSRGGISYNEQFF. The CDR3 DNA follows: TGTGCCAGCAGCCGTGGGGGGATCTCCTACAATGAGCAGTTCTTC.

The chain employs TRBV7-9 and TRBJ1-4, with D uncertain. CDR1 and CDR2 from the germline V gene are SEHNR and FQNEAQ (reference sequence). The CDR3 totals 15 residues. Trimming left V 3 bases short and J 0 bases short, with 8 bases between. The CDR3 DNA reads as TGTGCCAGCAGCTTGGGCGATGCAACTAATGAAAAACTGTTTTTT. It encodes CASSLGDATNEKLFF.

The CDR3 protein is CASSQQGADSPLHF. In nucleotides, the CDR3 is TGCGCCAGCAGCCAACAAGGGGCTGATTCACCCCTCCACTTT. This chain connects TRBV4-3 to TRBJ1-6, with D tentatively TRBD1 (5 bases). Germline CDR1 is LGHNA and CDR2 is YSLEER. The V and J ends lost 2 bases and 8 bases respectively, with 10 bases between them. The CDR3 is 14 residues long.

This CDR3 reads CASSAVPSTGELFF. The CDR3, as DNA: TGTGCCAGCAGCGCCGTACCTAGCACCGGGGAGCTGTTTTTT. The rearrangement links TRBV11-2 to TRBJ2-2; D call uncertain. The length of the CDR3 is 14 residues. Germline CDR1 reads SGHAT; CDR2 reads FQNNGV. The V end was cut by 5 bases, the J end by 4 bases, with 11 bases between.

The rearrangement uses TRBV27 and TRBJ1-1; weak D call: TRBD1 (5 bases). V was trimmed by 6 bases and J by 5 bases, leaving 13 bases between them. The CDR3 is 13 amino acids. CDR1 and CDR2 from the germline V gene are MNHEY and SMNVEV (reference sequence). The CDR3 protein is CASRKRGWTEAFF. Here the CDR3 DNA reads TGTGCCAGCAGAAAAAGGGGTTGGACTGAAGCTTTCTTT.

The chain recombines TRBV4-3 with TRBJ2-7; 10 nucleotides line up with TRBD1. Losses at the gene ends were 0 bases for V and 2 bases for J; bases not matched to a gene: 13. This CDR3 region has 19 residues. Germline CDR1 and CDR2: LGHNA and YSLEER. The CDR3 bases are TGCGCCAGCAGCCAAGATGACGTATCCGGGACAGGGGTTACCTACGAGCAGTACTTC. It encodes CASSQDDVSGTGVTYEQYF.

This chain joins TRBV18 and TRBJ2-1; 8 nucleotides line up with TRBD2. The CDR3 runs to 16 residues. Trimming removed 3 bases from V and 6 bases from J; junction bases left unmatched: 10. Germline V gene lookup returns CDR1 KGHSH and CDR2 LQKENI. Written as DNA, the CDR3 is TGTGCCAGCTCACCCCTTACTAGCGGTATAGCCAATGAGCAGTTCTTC. This translates into CASSPLTSGIANEQFF.

The chain combines TRBV6-5 with TRBJ1-2, with 10 bases aligning to TRBD1. Germline V CDR1 and CDR2: MNHEY, SVGAGI. This CDR3 region has 13 residues. V trimming: 6 bases; J trimming: 8 bases; junction bases outside the gene matches: 6. The CDR3 region is CASSRGTGDGYTF. In DNA, the CDR3 is TGTGCCAGCAGCCGAGGGACAGGGGACGGCTACACCTTC.

The chain joins TRBV5-1 to TRBJ2-7; TRBD1 matches at 9 bases. The CDR3 sequence is 15 residues long. V lost 0 bases, J lost 3 bases, and 4 bases stayed unmatched. Germline loops: CDR1 SGHRS, CDR2 YFSETQ. CDR3 in DNA: TGCGCCAGCAGCTTGGGACAGGGGGGGAACTACGAGCAGTACTTC. This sequence encodes CASSLGQGGNYEQYF.

V and J are TRBV27 and TRBJ1-1; D gene uncertain. Germline lookup yields CDR1 MNHEY and CDR2 SMNVEV (reference sequence). Trimming removed 1 base at V and 3 bases at J, with 6 bases between. The CDR3 loop spans 13 amino acids. The CDR3 is CASSLYSDTEAFF. The DNA for the CDR3 is TGTGCCAGCAGTTTATACTCGGACACTGAAGCTTTCTTT.

The chain employs TRBV19 and TRBJ2-7; weak D call: TRBD2 (5 bases). Trimming took off 0 bases at V and 7 bases at J, with 7 bases between the two ends. This CDR3 comprises 12 residues. CDR1 is LNHDA, CDR2 SQIVND, per germline (reference sequence). This CDR3 reads CASSIDREEQYF. CDR3 DNA sequence: TGTGCCAGTAGTATAGATCGGGAAGAGCAGTACTTC.

This chain links TRBV7-2 with TRBJ1-4; 9 bases line up with TRBD1. This CDR3 has 14 amino acids. After removal of 3 bases from V and 7 bases from J, the junction contained 3 bases not matched to a gene. Germline-derived CDR1 and CDR2 are SGHTA and FQGNSA. The CDR3 protein is CASSLGTGSEKLFF. CDR3 nucleotides: TGTGCCAGCAGCTTGGGGACAGGGTCTGAAAAACTGTTTTTT.

Written as DNA, the CDR3 is TGTGCCACGACAGGGACCCTCCGGGAGACCCAGTACTTC. Its translation is CATTGTLRETQYF. V and J are TRBV6-1 and TRBJ2-5, with 7 bases matching TRBD1. V shed 10 bases, J shed 5 bases, and the junction held 10 bases outside the gene matches. CDR3 length equals 13 residues. The germline CDR1 and CDR2 sequences are MNHNS and SASEGT.

V and J are TRBV11-2 and TRBJ1-1; 10 positions match TRBD1. Trimming removed 2 bases from V and 4 bases from J; junction bases left unmatched: 4. The CDR3 spans 15 residues. The germline CDR1 and CDR2 sequences are SGHAT and FQNNGV. This CDR3 is CASSLRGQGRTEAFF. DNA of the CDR3: TGTGCCAGCAGCTTAAGGGGACAGGGGCGCACTGAAGCTTTCTTT.

The chain recombines TRBV7-9 with TRBJ1-6; 7 nucleotides agree with TRBD1. The ends lost 4 bases at V and 3 bases at J; junction bases unmatched: 9. Germline CDR1 SEHNR, CDR2 FQNEAQ (reference sequence). The CDR3 contains 17 residues. The CDR3 reads CASSSDRRSLYNSPLHF. CDR3 nucleotide sequence: TGTGCCAGCAGCTCGGACAGGCGGTCCCTCTATAATTCACCCCTCCACTTT.

J is TRBJ1-1 and V is TRBV6-5, with 7 bases lining up with TRBD1. The V gene end was trimmed by 4 bases and the J gene end by 5 bases; junction bases not matched to a gene: 7. This CDR3 contains 14 residues. Germline CDR1 MNHEY, CDR2 SVGAGI. CDR3 residues: CASSSRGPGTEAFF. The CDR3, as DNA: TGTGCCAGCAGTTCGAGGGGGCCCGGGACTGAAGCTTTCTTT.

This chain links TRBV5-4 with TRBJ1-1; D uncertain. The V gene lost 5 bases and the J gene lost 4 bases, with 12 bases spanning the gap. The CDR3 runs to 13 residues. Germline loops: CDR1 SGHNT, CDR2 YYREEE (reference sequence). The CDR3 loop reads CASSSPWSTEAFF. The CDR3, as DNA: TGTGCCAGCAGTTCCCCGTGGAGCACTGAAGCTTTCTTT. Full variable domain (rest looked up from reference TRBV5-4 and TRBJ1-1): ETGVTQSPTHLIKTRGQQVTLRCSSQSGHNTVSWYQQALGQGPQFIFQYYREEENGRGNFPPRFSGLQFPNYSSELNVNALELDDSALYLCASSSPWSTEAFFGQGTRLTVV.

In the case of this clone: Other DNA sequences in this sample translate to the same CDR3. The J gene is TRBJ2-7, the V gene TRBV6-5, with a possible D match to TRBD2 (5 bases). Trimming took 2 bases from V and 2 from J, leaving 13 bases between them. The germline gives CDR1 MNHEY, CDR2 SVGAGI. This CDR3 is built from 15 residues. The CDR3 region has the DNA TGTGCCAGCAGTTACCGGGATACCGGCGCCTACGAGCAGTACTTC. Protein: CASSYRDTGAYEQYF.

The V and J genes are TRBV5-6 and TRBJ1-5; D may be TRBD1 (6 bases). Germline values: CDR1 SGHDT, CDR2 YYEEEE. CDR3 length equals 19 residues. V was trimmed by 0 bases and J by 4 bases, leaving 23 bases between them. The CDR3 DNA reads as TGTGCCAGCAGCTTGGGCGGGGGCCCTGCAGAGGTAACGAATCAGCCCCAGCATTTT. It specifies CASSLGGGPAEVTNQPQHF.

The chain joins TRBV7-2 to TRBJ1-6, with TRBD1 as a possible D gene (6 bases). This CDR3 has 15 residues. The ends were cut back, 1 base at V and 10 bases at J, with 14 bases in the middle. CDR1 is SGHTA, CDR2 FQGNSA, per germline. CDR3 in DNA: TGTGCCAGCAGCTTAGGCTCTGGGACAACATCACCCCTCCACTTT. Translation: CASSLGSGTTSPLHF.

This rearrangement joins TRBV6-1 to TRBJ2-1; 11 nucleotides agree with TRBD2. CDR1 and CDR2 from the germline V gene are MNHNS and SASEGT. There are 15 residues in the CDR3. With V trimmed by 6 bases and J by 4 bases, 5 bases remained unmatched. Here the CDR3 reads CASRISGGDYNEQFF. The DNA of the CDR3 is TGTGCCAGCAGAATTAGCGGGGGGGATTACAATGAGCAGTTCTTC.